These 32 T cell receptor beta chains came from one sample sequenced in a study of T cells in tuberculosis (dated by TCRdb to between 2017 and 2018). The sample's time point, from its label and the paper: new active TB diagnosis, blood taken before or within 7 days of starting treatment. Libraries were constructed by the immunoSEQ multiplex PCR assay. The table was pulled from immuneACCESS by TCRdb, which kept in-frame rearrangements only. Such tables lose some clones; where checked, under half of the loss comes from unresolved V genes, and the rest has no known cause. This sample gives fewer than 35,000 clones in total; around 86% of them show up just once. The top ten clonotypes cover 4.5% to 6.5% of the sample. This specimen consisted of PBMCs, obtained at tuberculosis diagnosis. Source of these receptors: an adult with tuberculosis.

This chain's CDR3 is CASSRLAGDAHEQFF. In nucleotides, the CDR3 is TGTGCCAGTAGTAGACTAGCGGGAGACGCCCATGAGCAGTTCTTC. The V call is TRBV19, the J call TRBJ2-1; 12 nucleotides line up with TRBD2. The CDR3 runs to 15 residues. Trimming took 4 bases from V and 8 from J; bases not matched to a gene: 6. Germline assignment: CDR1 LNHDA and CDR2 SQIVND (reference sequence).

The rearrangement uses TRBV19 and TRBJ2-7; 10 bases agree with TRBD2. The trim removed 3 bases at V and 4 bases at J, leaving 6 bases unmatched. The germline CDR1 and CDR2 sequences are LNHDA and SQIVND (reference sequence). The CDR3 has 15 amino acids. The CDR3 protein is CASSIGASGGYEQYF. The CDR3 DNA follows: TGTGCCAGTAGTATCGGGGCTAGCGGGGGTTACGAGCAGTACTTC.

The chain couples TRBV27 to TRBJ2-7; D uncertain. V shed 3 bases and J shed 3 bases, with 9 bases lying between them. Germline V gene sequence: CDR1 MNHEY, CDR2 SMNVEV (reference sequence). CDR3 length equals 13 residues. The CDR3 coding sequence is TGTGCCAGCAGTTTCGACTCGTACTACGAGCAGTACTTC. Amino acid sequence: CASSFDSYYEQYF.

The chain recombines TRBV6-1 with TRBJ1-2; a weak D match, TRBD1 (6 bases). The CDR3 totals 13 residues. Trimming took 3 bases from V and 2 from J, leaving 7 bases between them. The germline V gene has CDR1 MNHNS and CDR2 SASEGT. For the CDR3, the DNA is TGTGCCAGCAGTGAGGACAGCAACTATGGCTACACCTTC. Translated: CASSEDSNYGYTF.

This clone was picked up one time. This chain joins TRBV14 and TRBJ2-5, with 7 bases identical to TRBD1. Germline V CDR1 and CDR2: SGHDN, FVKESK. The CDR3 has 18 amino acids. V gave up 4 bases and J gave up 2 bases; unmatched junction bases: 16. The CDR3 nucleotides read TGTGCCAGCAGCCCCATAAGGCCCCGACAGGGTGCGCAAGAGACCCAGTACTTC. It codes for CASSPIRPRQGAQETQYF. The full variable domain, completed using reference TRBV14 and TRBJ2-5, is EAGVTQFPSHSVIEKGQTVTLRCDPISGHDNLYWYRRVMGKEIKFLLHFVKESKQDESGMPNNRFLAERTGGTYSTLKVQPAELEDSGVYFCASSPIRPRQGAQETQYFGPGTRLLVL.

A single count supports this clone. V usage is TRBV5-1 and J usage is TRBJ1-1, with TRBD1 matching over 9 bases. The V gene end was trimmed by 1 base and the J gene end by 1 base; junction bases not matched to a gene: 2. This CDR3 comprises 15 residues. The germline CDR1 and CDR2 sequences are SGHRS and YFSETQ. The CDR3 region is CASSLMTGGNTEAFF. The CDR3 DNA is TGCGCCAGCAGCTTGATGACAGGGGGGAACACTGAAGCTTTCTTT.

This chain joins TRBV6-6 and TRBJ2-5, with TRBD1 as a possible D gene (5 bases). Trimming removed 5 bases at V and 5 bases at J, with 15 bases between. The germline CDR1 and CDR2 sequences are MNHNY and SVGAGI (reference sequence). The CDR3 totals 14 residues. The CDR3 sequence: CASSVGRGAETQYF. As DNA, the CDR3 is TGTGCCAGCAGTGTCGGTAGGGGTGCGGAGACCCAGTACTTC.

This clone was picked up one time. V and J are TRBV30 and TRBJ1-5; tentative D call: TRBD1 (6 bases). V lost 4 bases and J 4 bases, leaving 8 bases between the germline ends. CDR3 length: 12 amino acids. The germline gives CDR1 GTSNPN, CDR2 SVGIG (reference sequence). CDR3 loop: CAWKTGNQPQHF. The CDR3 region has the DNA TGTGCCTGGAAAACAGGGAATCAGCCCCAGCATTTT.

The count of this clone is one. This rearrangement joins TRBV5-5 to TRBJ2-6; possible D gene TRBD1, 5 bases. Between the trimmed V and J ends, which lost 1 base and 0 bases, there was a span of 14 bases. Germline loops: CDR1 SGHKS, CDR2 YYEKEE (reference sequence). This CDR3 comprises 18 residues. CDR3 sequence (DNA): TGTGCCAGCAGCTTGTTACGACAGCAGCTCTCTGGGGCCAACGTCCTGACTTTC. This encodes CASSLLRQQLSGANVLTF.

The chain employs TRBV10-1 and TRBJ2-1; 8 nucleotides align to TRBD2. Trimming cost V 7 bases and J 0 bases; bases outside gene matches: 5. The CDR3 runs 15 residues. Germline V gene data show CDR1 as WNHNN and CDR2 as SYGVQD (reference sequence). Here the CDR3 reads CASIVAGCSYNEQFF. CDR3 bases: TGCGCCAGCATCGTAGCGGGGTGCTCCTACAATGAGCAGTTCTTC.

This sequence joins TRBV7-6 and TRBJ1-4; D may be TRBD1 (5 bases). Trimming shortened V by 2 bases and J by 7 bases, and 11 bases separated the two germline ends. Germline V lookup: CDR1 SGHVS, CDR2 FNYEAQ. The CDR3 extends over 14 amino acids. The CDR3 DNA sequence: TGTGCCAGCAGCTTACGGGGGGTTGGTGAAAAACTGTTTTTT. Residues: CASSLRGVGEKLFF.

The gene calls are TRBV21-1 and TRBJ2-4; no DNA check was done on the table's D call, TRBD2. TRBV21-1 has pseudogene status. The length of the CDR3 is 14 residues. In nucleotides, the CDR3 is TGTGCCAGCGTCCCTACCCTAGCCAAAAACATTCAGTACTTC. It codes for CASVPTLAKNIQYF.

This clone was recorded once. The chain joins TRBV29-1 to TRBJ1-5, with D hard to call. The CDR3 length is 13 residues. V was cut by 7 bases and J by 5 bases, with 15 bases left in between. CDR1 is SQVTM, CDR2 ANQGSEA, per germline. The CDR3 DNA follows: TGCAGCGCTCACGAAGAGCCTTATCAGCCCCAGCATTTT. Its protein product is CSAHEEPYQPQHF.

This rearrangement joins TRBV6-1 to TRBJ2-1; 14 bases map to TRBD2. Germline V gene sequence: CDR1 MNHNS, CDR2 SASEGT. Trimming took 4 bases from V and 8 from J; bases not matched to a gene: 4. There are 15 residues in the CDR3. CDR3 loop: CASSAGTSGSHEQFF. The CDR3 DNA reads TGTGCCAGCAGTGCCGGGACTAGCGGGAGTCATGAGCAGTTCTTC.

This chain joins TRBV5-1 and TRBJ2-5, with D possibly being TRBD1 (6 bases). V was clipped by 3 bases and J by 2 bases, with 11 bases between them. Germline CDR1 reads SGHRS; CDR2 reads YFSETQ. This CDR3 is 14 amino acids long. The CDR3 loop reads CASSSRTAQETQYF. The CDR3 DNA is TGCGCCAGCAGCTCACGGACAGCACAAGAGACCCAGTACTTC. Supplemented by reference TRBV5-1 and TRBJ2-5, the full variable domain reads KAGVTQTPRYLIKTRGQQVTLSCSPISGHRSVSWYQQTPGQGLQFLFEYFSETQRNKGNFPGRFSGRQFSNSRSEMNVSTLELGDSALYLCASSSRTAQETQYFGPGTRLLVL.

This chain connects TRBV19 to TRBJ2-2; 8 nucleotides align to TRBD2. The CDR3 loop spans 18 amino acids. Germline CDR1 reads LNHDA; CDR2 reads SQIVND (reference sequence). Trimming cost V 3 bases and J 3 bases; bases outside gene matches: 12. CDR3 region: CASSMRAAGGTYTGELFF. As DNA, the CDR3 is TGTGCCAGTAGTATGAGGGCGGCGGGAGGCACCTACACCGGGGAGCTGTTTTTT.

This clone appeared a few times. The chain joins TRBV19 to TRBJ1-2, with 7 bases matching TRBD1. Trimming cost V 7 bases and J 1 base; bases outside gene matches: 9. CDR3 size: 15 residues. Germline V gene sequence: CDR1 LNHDA, CDR2 SQIVND (reference sequence). CDR3 in DNA: TGTGCCAGTATCGAGACAGGGCTGCGTAACTATGGCTACACCTTC. This encodes CASIETGLRNYGYTF.

This clone was seen only once. This chain uses TRBV30 with TRBJ2-6; tentatively, D is TRBD2 (5 bases). The CDR3 has 14 residues. Between the trimmed V and J ends, which lost 4 bases and 0 bases, there was a span of 7 bases. Germline values: CDR1 GTSNPN, CDR2 SVGIG (reference sequence). The CDR3 bases are TGTGCCTGGACCCGGGGCTCTGGGGCCAACGTCCTGACTTTC. Its protein is CAWTRGSGANVLTF.

V and J are TRBV14 and TRBJ2-1; D is ambiguous. Germline CDR1 is SGHDN and CDR2 is FVKESK. This CDR3 region has 14 residues. V lost 6 bases and J 2 bases, leaving 11 bases between the germline ends. The CDR3: CASRGSPTYNEQFF. Here the CDR3 DNA reads TGTGCCAGCAGAGGTAGCCCCACCTACAATGAGCAGTTCTTC.

The rearrangement links TRBV7-2 to TRBJ1-2, with a weak D call TRBD1 (6 bases). CDR3 length: 12 residues. Trimming pared 7 bases from V and 4 bases from J, leaving 10 bases between. Germline V lookup: CDR1 SGHTA, CDR2 FQGNSA. CDR3 nucleotide sequence: TGTGCCAGCAACAGGGACCTCTATGGCTACACCTTC. Translation: CASNRDLYGYTF. Combining the CDR3 with reference TRBV7-2 and TRBJ1-2 gives the whole variable domain GAGVSQSPSNKVTEKGKDVELRCDPISGHTALYWYRQSLGQGLEFLIYFQGNSAPDKSGLPSDRFSAERTGGSVSTLTIQRTQQEDSAVYLCASNRDLYGYTFGSGTRLTVV.

The V call is TRBV19, the J call TRBJ1-5, with D perhaps matching TRBD1 (6 bases). This CDR3 comprises 15 residues. Trimming took off 8 bases at V and 4 bases at J, with 18 bases between the two ends. From germline, CDR1 is LNHDA and CDR2 SQIVND (reference sequence). CDR3 region: CASAEQGNGNQPQHF. DNA of the CDR3: TGTGCCAGTGCCGAACAGGGAAACGGGAATCAGCCCCAGCATTTT.

The gene calls are TRBV28 and TRBJ1-4; no firm D call. The CDR3 consists of 14 residues. With 3 bases removed from V and 7 bases from J, the gap between germline ends came to 12 bases. Germline CDR1 is MDHEN and CDR2 is SYDVKM. The CDR3 DNA is TGTGCCAGCAGTTTTCCCTCAACCGGTGAAAAACTGTTTTTT. It codes for CASSFPSTGEKLFF.

The rearrangement links TRBV6-6 to TRBJ1-1, with 8 bases that match TRBD1. Germline CDR1 MNHNY, CDR2 SVGAGI (reference sequence). The CDR3 covers 13 residues. J lost 5 bases, V lost 6 bases, and 5 bases had no gene match. The CDR3 DNA sequence: TGTGCCAGCAGGACAGGGGTCAGGACTGAAGCTTTCTTT. Amino acids: CASRTGVRTEAFF.

The V gene is TRBV18, the J gene TRBJ2-5; D gene unclear. Germline assignment: CDR1 KGHSH and CDR2 LQKENI. The CDR3 runs 14 residues. Deletions cut 0 bases from V and 2 bases from J, with 7 bases between. In nucleotides, the CDR3 is TGTGCCAGCTCACCACCTAACAGTCAAGAGACCCAGTACTTC. Its protein is CASSPPNSQETQYF.

The chain carries TRBV7-9 and TRBJ1-2; D is unresolved. Germline V gives CDR1 SEHNR, CDR2 FQNEAQ (reference sequence). Between the trimmed V and J ends, which lost 1 base and 6 bases, there was a span of 6 bases. This CDR3 comprises 12 residues. The CDR3 sequence is CASSLEQNGYTF. As DNA, the CDR3 is TGTGCCAGCAGCTTAGAACAGAATGGCTACACCTTC.

This rearrangement joins TRBV7-8 to TRBJ1-2, with TRBD1 identical over 7 bases. Germline CDR1 and CDR2: SGHVS and FQNEAQ. The trim removed 4 bases at V and 6 bases at J, leaving 2 bases unmatched. CDR3 length: 12 residues. CDR3 DNA: TGTGCCAGCAGCTCCACAGGGGATGGCTACACCTTC. Amino acid sequence: CASSSTGDGYTF.

The chain joins TRBV27 to TRBJ2-1; D possibly corresponds to TRBD1 (8 bases). Trimming took 2 bases from V and 8 from J, leaving 19 bases between them. Germline values: CDR1 MNHEY, CDR2 SMNVEV (reference sequence). This CDR3 is 16 amino acids long. The CDR3 nucleotides are TGTGCCAGCAGTTTACTTATCAGGACAGGGAGGGATGAGCAGTTCTTC. Its protein product is CASSLLIRTGRDEQFF.

The chain carries TRBV5-4 and TRBJ2-5, with a tentative D call TRBD1 (7 bases). Germline CDR1 and CDR2: SGHNT and YYREEE (reference sequence). V was pared by 1 base and J by 1 base, with 14 bases between. There are 16 residues in the CDR3. In DNA, the CDR3 is TGTGCCAGCAGCTTGAGGGGGCGGGGTACCCAAGAGACCCAGTACTTC. This sequence encodes CASSLRGRGTQETQYF.

This clone showed up just once. This rearrangement joins TRBV27 to TRBJ2-7; 7 nucleotides line up with TRBD2. Germline trimming cut 3 bases from V and 4 bases from J; bases unmatched to any gene: 6. The CDR3 covers 14 residues. The germline V gene has CDR1 MNHEY and CDR2 SMNVEV (reference sequence). CDR3 in amino acids: CASSLRRERYEQYF. The CDR3 coding sequence is TGTGCCAGCAGTTTGCGGCGGGAGAGGTACGAGCAGTACTTC.

The chain has TRBV27 and TRBJ2-7, with 9 bases matching TRBD1. V lost 5 bases to trimming and J lost 6 bases; unmatched junction nucleotides: 8. Germline CDR1 is MNHEY and CDR2 is SMNVEV (reference sequence). The CDR3 has 14 amino acids. CDR3 in DNA: TGTGCCAGCAGTCCACAGGGGGCCCGGGGCGAGCAGTACTTC. Its protein is CASSPQGARGEQYF.

This rearrangement joins TRBV7-6 to TRBJ2-5, with 9 bases fitting TRBD2. The CDR3 consists of 16 residues. V lost 2 bases and J lost 0; bases outside the gene matches: 4. Germline CDR1 SGHVS, CDR2 FNYEAQ. CDR3 in DNA: TGTGCCAGCAGCTTACCAGCGGGGGGATACCAAGAGACCCAGTACTTC. Its protein product is CASSLPAGGYQETQYF. Full variable domain (outside the CDR3, taken from reference TRBV7-6 and TRBJ2-5): GAGVSQSPRYKVTKRGQDVALRCDPISGHVSLYWYRQALGQGPEFLTYFNYEAQQDKSGLPNDRFSAERPEGSISTLTIQRTEQRDSAMYRCASSLPAGGYQETQYFGPGTRLLVL.

V usage is TRBV9 and J usage is TRBJ1-1; D is possibly TRBD1 (6 bases). CDR1 SGDLS and CDR2 YYNGEE come from the germline V gene. Trimming took 0 bases from V and 0 from J, leaving 15 bases between them. This CDR3 spans 17 amino acids. CDR3 residues: CASSVVPVTGLNTEAFF. The CDR3 DNA is TGTGCCAGCAGCGTAGTACCAGTCACAGGGCTGAACACTGAAGCTTTCTTT.